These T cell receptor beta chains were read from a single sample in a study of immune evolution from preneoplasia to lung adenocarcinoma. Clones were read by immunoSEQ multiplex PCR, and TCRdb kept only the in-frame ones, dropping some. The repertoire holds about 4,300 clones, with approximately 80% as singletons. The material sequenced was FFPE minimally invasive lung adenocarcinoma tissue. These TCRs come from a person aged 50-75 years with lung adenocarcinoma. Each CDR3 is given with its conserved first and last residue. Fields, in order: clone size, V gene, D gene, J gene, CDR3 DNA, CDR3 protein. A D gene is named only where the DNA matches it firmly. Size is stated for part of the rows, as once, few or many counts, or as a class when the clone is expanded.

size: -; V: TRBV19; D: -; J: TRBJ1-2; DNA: TGTGCCAGTAACCGACAACCCGGGGGCTATGGCTACACCTTC; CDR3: CASNRQPGGYGYTF
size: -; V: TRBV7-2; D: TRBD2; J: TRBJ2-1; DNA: TGTGCCAGCAGCTTAACCGGGGGGAATGAGCAGTTCTTC; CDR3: CASSLTGGNEQFF
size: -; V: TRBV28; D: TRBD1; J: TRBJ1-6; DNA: TGTGCCAGCAGTCCACAGGGGGCTGACTTCTATAGCTCCTATAATTCACCCCTCCACTTT; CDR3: CASSPQGADFYSSYNSPLHF
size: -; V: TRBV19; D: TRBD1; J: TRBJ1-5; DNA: TGTGCCAGTAGTAAACAGGGGGGCAATCAGCCCCAGCATTTT; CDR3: CASSKQGGNQPQHF
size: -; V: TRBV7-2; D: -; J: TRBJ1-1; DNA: TGTGCCAGCAGCCAACACATGAACACTGAAGCTTTCTTT; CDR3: CASSQHMNTEAFF
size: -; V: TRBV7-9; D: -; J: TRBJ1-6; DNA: TGTGCCAGCAGCGCCGGGACGGTGGTGGGGTCACCCCTCCACTTT; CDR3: CASSAGTVVGSPLHF
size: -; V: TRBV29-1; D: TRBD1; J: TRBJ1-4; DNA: TGCAGCGAGCCGGGACAGGGAGATGAAAAACTGTTTTTT; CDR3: CSEPGQGDEKLFF
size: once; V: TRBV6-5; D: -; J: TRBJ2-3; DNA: TGTGCCAGCAGTTACCGGACGGCGGGTATAGGATCTACGCAGTATTTT; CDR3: CASSYRTAGIGSTQYF
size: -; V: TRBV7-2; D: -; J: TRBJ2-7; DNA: TGTGCCAGCAGCAATTATCTCAGCTCCTACGAGCAGTACTTC; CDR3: CASSNYLSSYEQYF
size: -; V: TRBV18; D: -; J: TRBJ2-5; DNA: TGTGCCAGCTCACCGGTGCCCGCCGGGGAGACCCAGTACTTC; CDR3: CASSPVPAGETQYF
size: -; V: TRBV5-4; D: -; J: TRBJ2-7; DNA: TGTGCCAGCAGCGACGGACTCTACTACGAGCAGTACTTC; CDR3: CASSDGLYYEQYF
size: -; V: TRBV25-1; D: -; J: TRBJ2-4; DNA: TGTGCCAGCAGTGAATCTGGGGTGGGTTTGAACATTCAGTACTTC; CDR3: CASSESGVGLNIQYF
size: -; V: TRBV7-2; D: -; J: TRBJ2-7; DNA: TGTGCCAGCAGCTTAGGGCTGAACCCGAACGAGCAGTACTTC; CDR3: CASSLGLNPNEQYF
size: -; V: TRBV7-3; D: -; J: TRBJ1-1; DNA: TGTGCCAGCAGCTCAATGGGAGGGAACACTGAAGCTTTCTTT; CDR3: CASSSMGGNTEAFF